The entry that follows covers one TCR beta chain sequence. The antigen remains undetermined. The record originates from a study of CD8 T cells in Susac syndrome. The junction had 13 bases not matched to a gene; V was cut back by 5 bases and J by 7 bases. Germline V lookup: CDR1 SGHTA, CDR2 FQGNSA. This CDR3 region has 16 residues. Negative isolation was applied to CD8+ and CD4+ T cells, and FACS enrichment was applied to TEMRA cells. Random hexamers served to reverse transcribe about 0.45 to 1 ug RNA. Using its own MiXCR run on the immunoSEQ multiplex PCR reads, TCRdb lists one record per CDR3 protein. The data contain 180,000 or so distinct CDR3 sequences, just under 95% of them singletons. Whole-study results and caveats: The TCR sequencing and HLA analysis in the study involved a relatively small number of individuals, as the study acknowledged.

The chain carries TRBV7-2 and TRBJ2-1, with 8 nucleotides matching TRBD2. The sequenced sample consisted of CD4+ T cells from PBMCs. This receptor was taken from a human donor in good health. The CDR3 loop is CASSPLPRGAMNEQFF. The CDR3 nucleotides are TGTGCCAGCAGCCCATTGCCGCGGGGGGCAATGAATGAGCAGTTCTTC.